The 27 T cell receptor beta chains below were found in one sample sequenced in a study of blood T cell repertoires in COVID-19. Method: immunoSEQ multiplex PCR; TCRdb's copy keeps in-frame clones and lacks some. Counted here are approximately 400,000 clones, 70% to 90% occurring once; the ten biggest clones make up more than 0.95%. The sequenced sample consisted of peripheral blood. The receptors were gathered from a middle-aged man with acute or convalescent COVID-19.

This chain links TRBV10-3 with TRBJ2-7; D gene ambiguous. Trimming shortened V by 5 bases and J by 3 bases, and 14 bases separated the two germline ends. The CDR3 totals 14 residues. From germline, CDR1 is ENHRY and CDR2 SYGVKD. The DNA for the CDR3 is TGTGCCATCAGTTCCGCCGGGTTGGACTACGAGCAGTACTTC. Amino acids: CAISSAGLDYEQYF.

The J gene is TRBJ2-1, the V gene TRBV9; TRBD1 matches at 9 bases. Germline lookup yields CDR1 SGDLS and CDR2 YYNGEE. V trimming: 4 bases; J trimming: 5 bases; junction bases outside the gene matches: 7. The CDR3 loop spans 15 amino acids. CDR3 bases: TGTGCCAGCAGCACCCGGACAGGGGCGAACAATGAGCAGTTCTTC. Translating gives CASSTRTGANNEQFF.

This rearrangement joins TRBV27 to TRBJ1-2; TRBD1 aligns across 8 bases. V gave up 5 bases and J gave up 8 bases; unmatched junction bases: 16. CDR1 is MNHEY, CDR2 SMNVEV, per germline (reference sequence). There are 16 residues in the CDR3. CDR3 coding DNA: TGTGCCAGCAGTACCAGGGGGCCTCCTTATGGACGCGGCTACACCTTC. Its protein product is CASSTRGPPYGRGYTF.

This clone came up a few times. This sequence joins TRBV4-2 and TRBJ2-7; TRBD1 matches at 10 bases. V gave up 3 bases and J gave up 0 bases; unmatched junction bases: 8. The germline gives CDR1 LGHNA, CDR2 YNFKEQ. The length of the CDR3 is 17 residues. CDR3 amino acids: CASSQITGTGVSYEQYF. Here the CDR3 DNA reads TGTGCCAGCAGCCAGATTACCGGGACAGGGGTCTCCTACGAGCAGTACTTC.

The chain is built from TRBV10-3 and TRBJ2-5; D gene ambiguous. The germline gives CDR1 ENHRY, CDR2 SYGVKD. V shed 0 bases and J shed 1 base, with 27 bases lying between them. The CDR3 runs 21 residues. The chain's CDR3 is CAISESQDFPINERLQETQYF. CDR3 in DNA: TGTGCCATCAGTGAGTCGCAAGATTTCCCTATAAACGAGAGGCTCCAAGAGACCCAGTACTTC.

This rearrangement joins TRBV5-1 to TRBJ1-6; TRBD1 might be the D (6 bases). V dropped 5 bases and J dropped 7 bases, with 10 bases sitting between them. In germline, CDR1 is SGHRS, CDR2 YFSETQ. The CDR3 is made up of 13 amino acids. The CDR3 reads CASSQGQNSPLHF. CDR3 sequence (DNA): TGCGCCAGCAGTCAGGGGCAGAATTCACCCCTCCACTTT. Full variable domain (outside the CDR3, taken from reference TRBV5-1 and TRBJ1-6): KAGVTQTPRYLIKTRGQQVTLSCSPISGHRSVSWYQQTPGQGLQFLFEYFSETQRNKGNFPGRFSGRQFSNSRSEMNVSTLELGDSALYLCASSQGQNSPLHFGNGTRLTVT.

The J gene is TRBJ1-1, the V gene TRBV30; D remains unclear. This CDR3 is built from 14 residues. V was shortened by 3 bases and J by 3 bases, with 14 bases between the two germline ends. Germline-derived CDR1 and CDR2 are GTSNPN and SVGIG (reference sequence). The CDR3, as DNA: TGTGCCTGGAGCCCCGGACTGTGGGACACTGAAGCTTTCTTT. It codes for CAWSPGLWDTEAFF.

This chain links TRBV18 with TRBJ2-3; 8 bases fit TRBD1. The CDR3 contains 15 residues. J gave up 4 bases and V 3 bases, and 6 bases lay outside the gene matches. Germline CDR1 KGHSH, CDR2 LQKENI. Here the CDR3 DNA reads TGTGCCAGCTCACCCTCGGACAGGGTGGCAGATACGCAGTATTTT. It translates to CASSPSDRVADTQYF.

The J gene is TRBJ2-2, the V gene TRBV29-1, with 10 nucleotides matching TRBD1. With V trimmed by 6 bases and J by 5 bases, 3 bases remained unmatched. Germline CDR1 and CDR2: SQVTM and ANQGSEA. This CDR3 is built from 13 residues. CDR3 region: CSVDRGGTGELFF. CDR3 bases: TGCAGCGTGGACAGGGGGGGGACCGGGGAGCTGTTTTTT.

The chain joins TRBV7-3 to TRBJ1-1, with D unclear. The CDR3 consists of 13 residues. The V end was cut by 5 bases, the J end by 4 bases, with 11 bases between. Germline assignment: CDR1 SGHTA and CDR2 FQGTGA. CDR3 in DNA: TGTGCCAGCAGCCCCCCGGGGTCCACTGAAGCTTTCTTT. Its translation is CASSPPGSTEAFF.

The J gene is TRBJ2-1, the V gene TRBV12-3 or TRBV12-4; TRBD1 might be the D (5 bases). The CDR3 is 12 amino acids. Trimming left V 8 bases short and J 14 bases short, with 19 bases between. In nucleotides, the CDR3 is TGTGCCAGCGCCCAAGCCAGGGCCACTGAGTTCTTC. It specifies CASAQARATEFF.

The rearrangement uses TRBV25-1 and TRBJ2-2; D is perhaps TRBD2 (5 bases). The CDR3 consists of 13 residues. Germline V gene data show CDR1 as MGHDK and CDR2 as SYGVNS. Between the trimmed V and J ends, which lost 4 bases and 7 bases, there was a span of 10 bases. The chain's CDR3 is CASSARAHGELFF. The CDR3 DNA reads as TGTGCCAGCAGTGCGCGGGCACACGGGGAGCTGTTTTTT.

This clone was counted a few times. This rearrangement joins TRBV27 to TRBJ1-4; no clear D. Germline CDR1 and CDR2: MNHEY and SMNVEV (reference sequence). V dropped 1 base and J dropped 4 bases, with 10 bases sitting between them. The CDR3 is made up of 15 amino acids. CDR3 loop: CASSLFRGINEKLFF. CDR3 sequence (DNA): TGTGCCAGCAGTTTATTTCGAGGGATTAATGAAAAACTGTTTTTT. Drawing the rest from reference TRBV27 and TRBJ1-4, the complete variable domain is EAQVTQNPRYLITVTGKKLTVTCSQNMNHEYMSWYRQDPGLGLRQIYYSMNVEVTDKGDVPEGYKVSRKEKRNFPLILESPSPNQTSLYFCASSLFRGINEKLFFGSGTQLSVL.

The V gene is TRBV14, the J gene TRBJ1-3; TRBD1 matches 9 bases. V trimming: 5 bases; J trimming: 1 base; junction bases outside the gene matches: 3. Germline assignment: CDR1 SGHDN and CDR2 FVKESK. This CDR3 has 15 residues. The CDR3 DNA reads TGTGCCAGCAGCTCAGACAGGGGGTCTGGAAACACCATATATTTT. It translates to CASSSDRGSGNTIYF. Full variable domain (missing parts from reference TRBV14 and TRBJ1-3): EAGVTQFPSHSVIEKGQTVTLRCDPISGHDNLYWYRRVMGKEIKFLLHFVKESKQDESGMPNNRFLAERTGGTYSTLKVQPAELEDSGVYFCASSSDRGSGNTIYFGEGSWLTVV.

This sequence joins TRBV2 and TRBJ1-5; possible D gene TRBD1, 5 bases. Trimming stripped 6 bases from V and 0 bases from J, with 6 bases between. This CDR3 spans 13 amino acids. The V gene's germline CDR1 is SNHLY and CDR2 FYNNEI. The CDR3 DNA reads as TGTGCCAGCAGGGACACTAGCAATCAGCCCCAGCATTTT. Translation: CASRDTSNQPQHF.

The chain recombines TRBV27 with TRBJ1-6; D is possibly TRBD1 (5 bases). V was shortened by 5 bases and J by 7 bases, with 21 bases between the two germline ends. CDR3 size: 17 residues. Looked up from germline, CDR1 is MNHEY and CDR2 is SMNVEV (reference sequence). In DNA form, the CDR3 reads TGTGCCAGCAGTACACCTCGTAAGGCAGGGTGGAATTCACCCCTCCACTTT. Translated, it gives CASSTPRKAGWNSPLHF.

The genes are TRBV7-3 and TRBJ2-2; 9 bases align to TRBD2. This CDR3 comprises 16 residues. With V trimmed by 4 bases and J by 5 bases, 8 bases remained unmatched. Looked up from germline, CDR1 is SGHTA and CDR2 is FQGTGA. The DNA for the CDR3 is TGTGCCAGCAGCTCCCCCGGCGGGGGGGTTACCGGGGAGCTGTTTTTT. Protein sequence: CASSSPGGGVTGELFF.

This chain links TRBV5-1 with TRBJ1-4, with D possibly being TRBD1 (5 bases). This CDR3 has 16 residues. Trimming took off 0 bases at V and 4 bases at J, with 13 bases between the two ends. The V gene's germline CDR1 is SGHRS and CDR2 YFSETQ. The CDR3 bases are TGCGCCAGCAGCTTGGAACCAGGGCCCATTAATGAAAAACTGTTTTTT. It codes for CASSLEPGPINEKLFF.

The genes are TRBV7-2 and TRBJ2-6, with TRBD1 identical over 10 bases. The CDR3 contains 16 residues. Trimming took 4 bases from V and 3 from J; bases not matched to a gene: 3. Germline V lookup: CDR1 SGHTA, CDR2 FQGNSA. The CDR3 is CASSSTGGVGANVLTF. For the CDR3, the DNA is TGTGCCAGCAGCTCGACAGGGGGCGTTGGGGCCAACGTCCTGACTTTC.

This chain links TRBV2 with TRBJ2-7; D gene unclear. Germline V CDR1 and CDR2: SNHLY, FYNNEI. Deletions cut 6 bases from V and 3 bases from J, with 15 bases between. CDR3 length equals 14 residues. CDR3 loop: CASSRGVRVYEQYF. CDR3 nucleotide sequence: TGTGCCAGCAGCCGTGGTGTTCGGGTCTACGAGCAGTACTTC.

CDR3 loop: CASSQDPGLYEQYF. Here the CDR3 DNA reads TGCGCCAGCAGCCAAGATCCGGGTTTATACGAGCAGTACTTC. The chain recombines TRBV4-3 with TRBJ2-7; D unresolved. CDR1 is LGHNA and CDR2 is YSLEER in the germline V gene. The CDR3 has 14 residues. The V and J ends lost 0 bases and 4 bases respectively, with 10 bases between them.

This chain joins TRBV4-1 and TRBJ1-5, with TRBD1 identical over 9 bases. CDR3 length equals 16 residues. Trimming took 3 bases from V and 5 from J; bases not matched to a gene: 8. Per the germline V gene, CDR1 is MGHRA and CDR2 is YSYEKL. For the CDR3, the DNA is TGCGCCAGCAGCCAGCAGGCCGGGACAGGGTATCAGCCCCAGCATTTT. It is translated as CASSQQAGTGYQPQHF.

This chain uses TRBV12-3 or TRBV12-4 with TRBJ1-6; D is unresolved. Trimming removed 6 bases from V and 5 bases from J, with 5 bases in between. There are 12 residues in the CDR3. The CDR3 DNA follows: TGTGCCAGCAGCCATGATAATTCACCCCTCCACTTT. This codes for CASSHDNSPLHF.

The rearrangement uses TRBV3-1 (or the pseudogene TRBV3-2) and TRBJ1-6; D possibly corresponds to TRBD1 (6 bases). CDR1 is LGHDT and CDR2 is YNNKEL in the germline V gene (reference sequence). The CDR3 runs to 15 residues. Deletions cut 4 bases from V and 7 bases from J, with 14 bases between. The CDR3 spells CASSPQRDKNSPLHF. The CDR3 DNA follows: TGTGCCAGCAGCCCGCAGAGGGACAAGAATTCACCCCTCCACTTT.

The chain is built from TRBV6-5 and TRBJ1-1; D is perhaps TRBD1 (6 bases). The V and J ends lost 7 bases and 4 bases respectively, with 13 bases between them. The CDR3 consists of 13 residues. From germline, CDR1 is MNHEY and CDR2 SVGAGI. CDR3 sequence reads: CASNVQGGTEAFF. CDR3 coding DNA: TGTGCCAGCAACGTACAGGGTGGCACTGAAGCTTTCTTT.

The genes are TRBV30 and TRBJ1-1; 7 bases are a match to TRBD1. CDR1 and CDR2 (germline): GTSNPN, SVGIG (reference sequence). This CDR3 has 14 residues. Trimming cost V 2 bases and J 10 bases; bases outside gene matches: 13. CDR3 in amino acids: CAWSRMYRGEIAFF. The CDR3, as DNA: TGTGCCTGGAGTCGAATGTACAGGGGAGAAATAGCTTTCTTT. The full variable domain, rest sourced from reference TRBV30 and TRBJ1-1, is SQTIHQWPATLVQPVGSPLSLECTVEGTSNPNLYWYRQAAGRGLQLLFYSVGIGQISSEVPQNLSASRPQDRQFILSSKKLLLSDSGFYLCAWSRMYRGEIAFFGQGTRLTVV.

About this clone itself: This may stem from a read error, because a much larger clone lies one nucleotide away. Other DNA sequences in the same sample also yield this CDR3. The chain links TRBV5-1 to TRBJ1-2, with D perhaps matching TRBD1 (6 bases). The V end lost 4 bases, the J end lost 2 bases, and 9 bases lay between the germline ends. CDR1 is SGHRS, CDR2 YFSETQ, per germline. The CDR3 is 13 amino acids. CDR3 residues: CASSVDRNYGYTF. Here the CDR3 DNA reads TGCGCCAGCAGCGTGGACAGAAACTATGGCTACACCTTC.